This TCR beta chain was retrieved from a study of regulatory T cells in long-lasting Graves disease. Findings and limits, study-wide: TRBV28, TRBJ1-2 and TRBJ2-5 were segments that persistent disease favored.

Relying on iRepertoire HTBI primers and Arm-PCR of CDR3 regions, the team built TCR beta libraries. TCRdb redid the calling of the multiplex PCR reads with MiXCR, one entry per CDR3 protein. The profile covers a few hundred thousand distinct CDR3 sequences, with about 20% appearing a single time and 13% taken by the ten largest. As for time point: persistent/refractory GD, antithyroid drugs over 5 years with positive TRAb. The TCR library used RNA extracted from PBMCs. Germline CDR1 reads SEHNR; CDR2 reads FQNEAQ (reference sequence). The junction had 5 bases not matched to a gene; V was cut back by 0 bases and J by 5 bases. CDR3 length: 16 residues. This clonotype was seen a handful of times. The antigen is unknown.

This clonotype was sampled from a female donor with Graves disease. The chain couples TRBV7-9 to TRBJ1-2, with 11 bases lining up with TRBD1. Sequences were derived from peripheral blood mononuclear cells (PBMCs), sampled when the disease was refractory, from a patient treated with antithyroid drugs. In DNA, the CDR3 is TGTGCCAGCAGCTTAGCGCCCGGGACAGGGGGGTATGGCTACACCTTC. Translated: CASSLAPGTGGYGYTF.